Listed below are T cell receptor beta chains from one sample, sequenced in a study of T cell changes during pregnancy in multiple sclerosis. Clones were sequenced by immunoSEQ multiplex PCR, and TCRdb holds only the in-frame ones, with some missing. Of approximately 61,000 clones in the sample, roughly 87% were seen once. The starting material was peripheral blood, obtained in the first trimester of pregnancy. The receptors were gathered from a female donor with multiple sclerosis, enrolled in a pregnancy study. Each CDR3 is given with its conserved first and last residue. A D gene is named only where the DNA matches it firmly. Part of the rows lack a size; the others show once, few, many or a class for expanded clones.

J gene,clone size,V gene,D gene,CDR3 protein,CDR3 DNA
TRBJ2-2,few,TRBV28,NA,CAVEGGGTGELFF,TGTGCCGTGGAGGGAGGGGGCACCGGGGAGCTGTTTTTT
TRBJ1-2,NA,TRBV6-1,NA,CASESRTANYGYTF,TGTGCCAGCGAGAGCCGAACAGCTAACTATGGCTACACCTTC
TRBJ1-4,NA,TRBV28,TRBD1,CASSRLGQPANEKLFF,TGTGCCAGCAGTCGCCTGGGACAGCCAGCTAATGAAAAACTGTTTTTT
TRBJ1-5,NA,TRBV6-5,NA,CASSYSAGLDQPQHF,TGTGCCAGCAGTTACTCGGCAGGGTTAGATCAGCCCCAGCATTTT
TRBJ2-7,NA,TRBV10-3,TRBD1,CAIRERGQGVPNEQYF,TGTGCCATCAGAGAAAGGGGACAGGGGGTACCTAACGAGCAGTACTTC
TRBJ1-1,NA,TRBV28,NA,CASSLQSIEGAFF,TGTGCCAGCAGTCTCCAATCGATAGAGGGAGCTTTCTTT
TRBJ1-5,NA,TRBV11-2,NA,CASSLGPHSPNQPQHF,TGTGCCAGCAGCTTAGGGCCCCACAGCCCAAATCAGCCCCAGCATTTT
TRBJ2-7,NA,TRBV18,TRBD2,CASSPPSGSPYEQYF,TGTGCCAGCTCACCACCTAGCGGGAGTCCTTACGAGCAGTACTTC
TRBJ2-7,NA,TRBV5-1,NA,CASSPDYPSRYEQYF,TGCGCCAGCAGCCCGGACTACCCGAGCCGTTACGAGCAGTACTTC
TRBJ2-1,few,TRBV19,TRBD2,CASTWGRGGNEQFF,TGTGCCAGTACTTGGGGGAGGGGAGGCAATGAGCAGTTCTTC
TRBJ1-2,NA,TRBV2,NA,CASGTRKGKSYGYTF,TGTGCCAGCGGGACACGCAAAGGGAAATCCTATGGCTACACCTTC
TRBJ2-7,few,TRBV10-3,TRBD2,CAISPPGGSDYEQYF,TGTGCCATCAGCCCCCCGGGAGGATCCGATTACGAGCAGTACTTC
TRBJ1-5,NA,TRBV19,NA,CASSMGGRSNQPQHF,TGTGCCAGTAGTATGGGGGGAAGGAGCAATCAGCCCCAGCATTTT
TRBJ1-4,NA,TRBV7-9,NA,CASSLGLGETNEKLFF,TGTGCCAGCAGCTTAGGACTGGGTGAAACTAATGAAAAACTGTTTTTT
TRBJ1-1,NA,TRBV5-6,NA,CASSPLGVQNTEAFF,TGTGCCAGCAGCCCTCTCGGAGTCCAAAACACTGAAGCTTTCTTT
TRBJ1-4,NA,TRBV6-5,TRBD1,CASSYSWTGYNEKLFF,TGTGCCAGCAGTTACTCTTGGACAGGCTACAATGAAAAACTGTTTTTT
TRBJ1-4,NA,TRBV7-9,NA,CASSLRGGGKTNEKLFF,TGTGCCAGCAGCTTACGGGGAGGGGGAAAGACTAATGAAAAACTGTTTTTT
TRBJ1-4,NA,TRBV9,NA,CASKLEEGPANEKLFF,TGTGCCAGCAAGCTGGAGGAGGGCCCGGCTAATGAAAAACTGTTTTTT
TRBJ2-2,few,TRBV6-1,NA,CASRGEVAIGELFF,TGTGCCAGCAGAGGGGAGGTCGCTATCGGGGAGCTGTTTTTT
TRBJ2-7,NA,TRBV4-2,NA,CASSQDPSATYEQYF,TGTGCCAGCAGCCAAGATCCTAGCGCGACCTACGAGCAGTACTTC
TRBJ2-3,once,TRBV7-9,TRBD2,CASSFQLAGVADTQYF,TGTGCCAGCAGCTTCCAACTAGCGGGAGTGGCAGATACGCAGTATTTT
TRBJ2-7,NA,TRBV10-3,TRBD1,CAISEGTGGTGSYEQYF,TGTGCCATCAGTGAGGGGACAGGGGGAACGGGCTCCTACGAGCAGTACTTC
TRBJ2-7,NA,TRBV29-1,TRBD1,CSVEDRGTYEQYF,TGCAGCGTTGAGGACAGGGGCACCTACGAGCAGTACTTC
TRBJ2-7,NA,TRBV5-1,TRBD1,CASSSGQGAYEQYF,TGCGCCAGCAGCTCGGGACAGGGGGCCTACGAGCAGTACTTC
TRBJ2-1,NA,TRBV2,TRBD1,CASSVVSWDRGSEQFF,TGTGCCAGCAGTGTTGTATCGTGGGACAGAGGTAGCGAGCAGTTCTTC
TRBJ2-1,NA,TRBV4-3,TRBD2,CASSLGLAAYNEQFF,TGCGCCAGCAGCCTTGGACTAGCCGCTTACAATGAGCAGTTCTTC
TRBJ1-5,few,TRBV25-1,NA,CASRDQGDNQPQHF,TGTGCCAGCAGGGACCAGGGCGACAATCAGCCCCAGCATTTT
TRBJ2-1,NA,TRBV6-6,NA,CASDRVGRNNEQFF,TGTGCCAGCGATCGGGTGGGTAGGAACAATGAGCAGTTCTTC
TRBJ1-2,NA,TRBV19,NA,CASSIPGDYGYTF,TGTGCCAGTAGTATCCCAGGGGATTATGGCTACACCTTC
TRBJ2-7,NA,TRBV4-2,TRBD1,CASSQVPQTTGYFHEQYF,TGTGCCAGCAGCCAAGTGCCACAAACGACAGGGTATTTCCACGAGCAGTACTTC
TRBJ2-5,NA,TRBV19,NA,CASSTQGRETQYF,TGTGCCAGTAGTACACAGGGAAGAGAGACCCAGTACTTC
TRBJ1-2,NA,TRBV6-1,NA,CASSESGTNYGYTF,TGTGCCAGCAGTGAATCAGGGACTAACTATGGCTACACCTTC
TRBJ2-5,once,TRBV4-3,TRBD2,CASSQDFPPLAGAETQYF,TGCGCCAGCAGCCAAGATTTCCCTCCCCTAGCGGGAGCGGAGACCCAGTACTTC
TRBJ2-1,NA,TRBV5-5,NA,CASSLTGTLTMEQFF,TGTGCCAGCAGCTTGACAGGGACCCTTACAATGGAGCAGTTCTTC
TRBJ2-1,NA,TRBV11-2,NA,CASSLEGRQFF,TGTGCCAGCAGCTTAGAGGGCAGGCAGTTCTTC
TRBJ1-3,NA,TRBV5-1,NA,CASSLVFDRPYSGNTIYF,TGCGCCAGCAGCTTGGTGTTTGACAGGCCTTACTCTGGAAACACCATATATTTT
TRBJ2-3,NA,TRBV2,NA,CASSVGGFPDTQYF,TGTGCCAGCAGTGTTGGGGGGTTTCCAGATACGCAGTATTTT
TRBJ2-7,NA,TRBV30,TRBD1,CATTGQGANRQYF,TGTGCAACGACGGGACAGGGGGCGAATCGGCAGTACTTC
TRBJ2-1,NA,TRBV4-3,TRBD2,CASSLKVGGEGNEQFF,TGCGCCAGCAGCCTAAAAGTGGGGGGGGAAGGCAATGAGCAGTTCTTC
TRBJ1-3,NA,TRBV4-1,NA,CASSHLQGSGNTIYF,TGCGCCAGCAGCCACCTCCAGGGATCCGGAAACACCATATATTTT
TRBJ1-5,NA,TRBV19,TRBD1,CASGDRARTQHF,TGTGCCAGTGGGGACAGGGCTCGAACCCAGCATTTT
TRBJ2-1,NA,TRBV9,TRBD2,CASNSGRGVFDEQFF,TGTGCCAGTAATAGCGGGAGAGGGGTTTTTGATGAGCAGTTCTTC
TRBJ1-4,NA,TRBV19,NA,CASSRETGFNEKLFF,TGTGCCAGTAGTAGGGAAACAGGGTTCAATGAAAAACTGTTTTTT
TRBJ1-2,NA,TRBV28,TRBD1,CASSLYNPGQVVNYGYTF,TGTGCCAGCAGTTTATATAATCCGGGACAGGTAGTTAACTATGGCTACACCTTC
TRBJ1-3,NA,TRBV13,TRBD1,CASSRQGHSGNTIYF,TGTGCCAGCAGCCGACAGGGACACTCTGGAAACACCATATATTTT
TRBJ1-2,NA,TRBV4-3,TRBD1,CASSQGDPTGAVF,TGCGCCAGCAGCCAAGGGGACCCGACAGGGGCTGTCTTC
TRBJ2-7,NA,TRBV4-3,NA,CASSQTQGSGYEQYF,TGCGCCAGCAGCCAGACACAGGGTTCGGGCTACGAGCAGTACTTC
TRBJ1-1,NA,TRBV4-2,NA,CASSQARLGGTEAFF,TGTGCCAGCAGCCAAGCCCGGTTGGGAGGCACTGAAGCTTTCTTT
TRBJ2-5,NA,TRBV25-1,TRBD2,CASRSGTSGRVETQYF,TGTGCCAGCAGATCCGGGACTAGCGGGAGGGTAGAGACCCAGTACTTC
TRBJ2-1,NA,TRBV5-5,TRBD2,CASTLTSGSNEQFF,TGTGCCAGCACCCTGACTAGCGGGAGTAATGAGCAGTTCTTC
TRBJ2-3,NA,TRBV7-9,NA,CASSFMDTQYF,TGTGCCAGCAGCTTCATGGATACGCAGTATTTT
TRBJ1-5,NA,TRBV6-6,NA,CASSYANLRQPQHF,TGTGCCAGCAGTTACGCGAACCTCAGGCAGCCCCAGCATTTT
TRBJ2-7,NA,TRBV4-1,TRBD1,CTSSPGQGGDYEQYF,TGCACCAGCAGCCCGGGACAGGGTGGTGACTACGAGCAGTACTTC